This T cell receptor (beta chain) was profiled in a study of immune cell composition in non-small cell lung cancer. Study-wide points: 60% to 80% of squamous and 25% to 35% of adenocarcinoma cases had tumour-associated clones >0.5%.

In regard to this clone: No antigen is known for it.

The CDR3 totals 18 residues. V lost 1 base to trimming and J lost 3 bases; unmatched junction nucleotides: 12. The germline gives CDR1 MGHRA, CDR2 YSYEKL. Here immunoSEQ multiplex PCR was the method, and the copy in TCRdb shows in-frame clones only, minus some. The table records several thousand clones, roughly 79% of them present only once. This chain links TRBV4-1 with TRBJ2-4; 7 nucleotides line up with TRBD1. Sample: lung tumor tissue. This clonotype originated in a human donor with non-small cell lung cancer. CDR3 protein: CASSQGLPGQLLKNIQYF. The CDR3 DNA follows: TGCGCCAGCAGCCAAGGTCTTCCGGGACAGCTTCTCAAAAACATTCAGTACTTC.